This T cell receptor (beta chain) emerged from a study of blood T cell repertoires in COVID-19. Study details: The United States, Italy and Spain were the sources of the acute and convalescent COVID-19 samples.

How the authors handled the data: Estimated nucleated cell counts came from reference gene primer amplification. Profiled with immunoSEQ multiplex PCR; TCRdb holds only in-frame clones, not every one. V, J and clone size are taken as reported in that table, and D and trimming were inferred from the DNA itself. The sample lists a few hundred thousand clones; 70% to 90% were seen once. V gave up 0 bases and J gave up 9 bases; unmatched junction bases: 6. This CDR3 is 16 amino acids long. Germline V gene sequence: CDR1 SGHRS, CDR2 YFSETQ. The chain has TRBV5-1 and TRBJ2-4, with 13 bases identical to TRBD2. Specimen: peripheral blood. The sequence was obtained from an older woman with acute or convalescent COVID-19. The DNA for the CDR3 is TGCGCCAGCAGCTTGGGACTAGCGGGAGGTCTTGGCATTCAGTACTTC. Protein sequence: CASSLGLAGGLGIQYF.